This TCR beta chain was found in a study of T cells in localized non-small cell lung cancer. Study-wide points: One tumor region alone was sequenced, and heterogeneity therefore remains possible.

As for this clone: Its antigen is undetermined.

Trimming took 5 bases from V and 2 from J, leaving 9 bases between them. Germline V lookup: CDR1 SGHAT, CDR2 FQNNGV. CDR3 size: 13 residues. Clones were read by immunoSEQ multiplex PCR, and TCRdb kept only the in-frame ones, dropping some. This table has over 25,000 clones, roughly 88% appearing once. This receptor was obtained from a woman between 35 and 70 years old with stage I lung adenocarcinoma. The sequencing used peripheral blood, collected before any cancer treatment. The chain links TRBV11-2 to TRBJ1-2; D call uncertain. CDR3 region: CASSPMGNYGYTF. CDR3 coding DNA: TGTGCCAGCAGCCCGATGGGGAACTATGGCTACACCTTC.